The entry below describes one T cell receptor (beta chain). Its matching antigen is unknown. Positively selected for CCR7, the CD45RO-negative cells used as naive CD8 cells excluded terminally differentiated effector memory CD45RA+ cells. This sample was taken from a study of shared clonotypes between healthy human individuals. Germline V gene data show CDR1 as MDHEN and CDR2 as SYDVKM. V lost 5 bases, J lost 5 bases, and 13 bases lay in between. The CDR3 runs 14 residues. Profiling relied on immunoSEQ multiplex PCR, and the TCRdb table lists in-frame clones only, not all of them. The repertoire includes fewer than 1 million clones, 96% of them detected once, and about 0.22% sits in the top ten. General study points: Exclusively blood specimens were collected; tissue repertoires likely differ. Donor clonotype sharing was expected to depend on sequencing depth.

Sequencing was done on a sample of naive CD8+ T cells sorted from blood. The J gene is TRBJ2-1, the V gene TRBV28; D possibly corresponds to TRBD2 (5 bases). This TCR was sampled from a man younger than 45 in good health. The CDR3 nucleotides are TGTGCCAGCAGTCGCCGAGACTATCACAATGAGCAGTTCTTC. Translated: CASSRRDYHNEQFF.